Below, one TCR beta chain is given with its context. No antigen is known for it. The data were obtained in a study of T cell responses to AZD1222 COVID-19 vaccine. Notes on the study in general: Two doses of AZD1222 preceded a rise in Spike-specific TCR breadth and depth. A mostly white British donor set with more females was recruited, and clonal diversity was possibly underestimated.

Profiling relied on immunoSEQ multiplex PCR, and the TCRdb table lists in-frame clones only, not all of them. The sample holds about 110,000 clones, around 87% seen once. The CDR3 contains 13 residues. CDR1 and CDR2 (germline): LNHDA, SQIVND (reference sequence). Trimming pared 11 bases from V and 4 bases from J, leaving 17 bases between. This sequence originates from an adult in good health. The specimen comprised peripheral blood, sampled on day 0 of AZD1222 vaccination. The chain employs TRBV19 and TRBJ2-5, with a weak D call TRBD1 (5 bases). CDR3 in amino acids: CASSRQRLETQYF. CDR3 bases: TGTGCCTCCTCCAGACAGAGATTAGAGACCCAGTACTTC.